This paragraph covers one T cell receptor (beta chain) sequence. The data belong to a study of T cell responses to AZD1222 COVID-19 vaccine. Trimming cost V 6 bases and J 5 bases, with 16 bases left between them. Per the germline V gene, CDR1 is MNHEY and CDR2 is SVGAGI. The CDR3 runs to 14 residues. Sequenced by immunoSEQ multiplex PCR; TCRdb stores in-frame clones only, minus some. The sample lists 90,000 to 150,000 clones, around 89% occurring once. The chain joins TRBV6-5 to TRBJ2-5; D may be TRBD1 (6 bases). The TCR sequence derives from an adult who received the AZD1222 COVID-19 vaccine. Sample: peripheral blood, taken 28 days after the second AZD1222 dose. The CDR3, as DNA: TGTGCCAGCAGACATCAGGGGACGATTGAGACCCAGTACTTC. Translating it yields CASRHQGTIETQYF.